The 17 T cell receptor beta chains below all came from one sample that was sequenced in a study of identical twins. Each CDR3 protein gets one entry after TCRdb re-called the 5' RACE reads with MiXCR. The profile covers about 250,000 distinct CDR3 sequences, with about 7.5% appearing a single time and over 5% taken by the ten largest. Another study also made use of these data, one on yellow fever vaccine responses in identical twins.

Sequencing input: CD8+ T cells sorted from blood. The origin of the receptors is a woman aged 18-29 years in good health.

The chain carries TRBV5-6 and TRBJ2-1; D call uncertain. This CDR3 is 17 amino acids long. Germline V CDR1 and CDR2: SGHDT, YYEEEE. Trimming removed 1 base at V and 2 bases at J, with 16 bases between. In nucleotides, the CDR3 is TGTGCCAGCAGCTTGTTATTGGGCGATTCGCCCTACAATGAGCAGTTCTTC. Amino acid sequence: CASSLLLGDSPYNEQFF.

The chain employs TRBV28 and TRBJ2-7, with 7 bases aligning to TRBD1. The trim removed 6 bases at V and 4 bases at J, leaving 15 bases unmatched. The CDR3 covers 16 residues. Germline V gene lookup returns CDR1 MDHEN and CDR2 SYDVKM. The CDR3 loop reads CASSRQGSVSRYEQYF. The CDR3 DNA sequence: TGTGCCAGCAGCCGACAGGGTTCAGTCAGTCGGTACGAGCAGTACTTC. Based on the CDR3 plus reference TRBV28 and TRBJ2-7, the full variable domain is DVKVTQSSRYLVKRTGEKVFLECVQDMDHENMFWYRQDPGLGLRLIYFSYDVKMKEKGDIPEGYSVSREKKERFSLILESASTNQTSMYLCASSRQGSVSRYEQYFGPGTRLTVT.

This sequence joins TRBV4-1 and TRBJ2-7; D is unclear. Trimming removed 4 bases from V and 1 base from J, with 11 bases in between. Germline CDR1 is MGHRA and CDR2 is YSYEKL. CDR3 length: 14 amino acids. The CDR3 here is CASSPTYNSYEQYV. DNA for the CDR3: TGCGCCAGCAGCCCGACATACAATTCCTACGAGCAGTACGTC.

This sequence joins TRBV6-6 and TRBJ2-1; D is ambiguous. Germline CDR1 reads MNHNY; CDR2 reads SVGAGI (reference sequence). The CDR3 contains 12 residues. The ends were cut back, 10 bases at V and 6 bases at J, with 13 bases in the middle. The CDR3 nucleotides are TGTGCCATAGGGCCCGCCTTCAATGAGCAGTTCTTC. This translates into CAIGPAFNEQFF.

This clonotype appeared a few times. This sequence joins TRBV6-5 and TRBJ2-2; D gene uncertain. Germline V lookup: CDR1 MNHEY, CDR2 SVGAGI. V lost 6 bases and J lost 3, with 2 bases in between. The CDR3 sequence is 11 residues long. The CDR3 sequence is CASRHTGELFF. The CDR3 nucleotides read TGTGCCAGCAGACACACCGGGGAGCTGTTTTTT.

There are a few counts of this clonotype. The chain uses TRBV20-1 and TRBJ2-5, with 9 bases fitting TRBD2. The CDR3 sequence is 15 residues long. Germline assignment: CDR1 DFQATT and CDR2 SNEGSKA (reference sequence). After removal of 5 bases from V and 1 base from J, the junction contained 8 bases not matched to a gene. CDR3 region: CSADSSGEPQETQYF. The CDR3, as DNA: TGCAGTGCTGACTCTAGCGGGGAACCCCAAGAGACCCAGTACTTC.

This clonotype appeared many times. CDR3 bases: TGTGCCAGCCATACGGGACTAGCGGGAATGAACACCGGGGAGCTGTTTTTT. Translation: CASHTGLAGMNTGELFF. The V call is TRBV5-5, the J call TRBJ2-2, with 13 bases aligning to TRBD2. V lost 7 bases to trimming and J lost 1 base; unmatched junction nucleotides: 7. This CDR3 spans 17 amino acids. The germline gives CDR1 SGHKS, CDR2 YYEKEE (reference sequence).

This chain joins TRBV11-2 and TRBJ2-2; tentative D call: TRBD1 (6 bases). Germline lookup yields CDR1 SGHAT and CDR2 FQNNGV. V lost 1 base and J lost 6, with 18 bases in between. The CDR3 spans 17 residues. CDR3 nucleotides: TGTGCCAGCAGCTTAGCAAATCCGGGACACCTCTCCGGGGAGCTGTTTTTT. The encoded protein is CASSLANPGHLSGELFF.

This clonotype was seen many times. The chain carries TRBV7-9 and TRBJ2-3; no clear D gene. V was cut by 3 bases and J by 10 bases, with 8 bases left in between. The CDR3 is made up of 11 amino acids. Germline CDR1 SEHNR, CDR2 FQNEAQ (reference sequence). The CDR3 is CASSFDGAQYF. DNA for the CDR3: TGTGCCAGCAGCTTTGATGGGGCGCAGTATTTT. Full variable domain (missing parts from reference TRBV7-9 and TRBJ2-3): DTGVSQNPRHKITKRGQNVTFRCDPISEHNRLYWYRQTLGQGPEFLTYFQNEAQLEKSRLLSDRFSAERPKGSFSTLEIQRTEQGDSAMYLCASSFDGAQYFGPGTRLTVL.

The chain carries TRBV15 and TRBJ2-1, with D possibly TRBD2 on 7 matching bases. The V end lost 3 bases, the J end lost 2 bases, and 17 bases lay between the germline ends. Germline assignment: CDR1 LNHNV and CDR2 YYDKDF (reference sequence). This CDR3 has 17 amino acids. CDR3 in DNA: TGTGCCACCAGCAGCCCAGAGGGGGGGGCCGCCTACAATGAGCAGTTCTTC. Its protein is CATSSPEGGAAYNEQFF.

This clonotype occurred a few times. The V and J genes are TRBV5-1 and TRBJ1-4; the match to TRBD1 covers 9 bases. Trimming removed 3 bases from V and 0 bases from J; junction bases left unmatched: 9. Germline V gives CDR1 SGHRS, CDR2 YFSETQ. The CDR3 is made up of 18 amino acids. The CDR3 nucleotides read TGCGCCAGCAGCTGGAGGGACAGGGCCTCGGCAACTAATGAAAAACTGTTTTTT. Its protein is CASSWRDRASATNEKLFF.

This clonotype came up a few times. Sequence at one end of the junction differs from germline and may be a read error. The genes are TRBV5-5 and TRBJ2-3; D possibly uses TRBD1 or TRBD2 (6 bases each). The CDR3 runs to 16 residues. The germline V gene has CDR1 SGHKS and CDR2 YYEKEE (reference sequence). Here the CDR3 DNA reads TGTGCCAGCATCTTGATTGGCGGGACACGCACAGATACGCAGTATTTT. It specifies CASILIGGTRTDTQYF. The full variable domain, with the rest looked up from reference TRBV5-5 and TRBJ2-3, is DAGVTQSPTHLIKTRGQQVTLRCSPISGHKSVSWYQQVLGQGPQFIFQYYEKEERGRGNFPDRFSARQFPNYSSELNVNALLLGDSALYLCASILIGGTRTDTQYFGPGTRLTVL.

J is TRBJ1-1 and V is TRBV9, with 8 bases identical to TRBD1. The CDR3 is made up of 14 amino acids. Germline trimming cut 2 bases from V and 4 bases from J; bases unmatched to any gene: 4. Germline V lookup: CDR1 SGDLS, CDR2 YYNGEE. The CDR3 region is CASSVGQGITEAFF. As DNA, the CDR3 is TGTGCCAGCAGCGTCGGACAGGGAATCACTGAAGCTTTCTTT.

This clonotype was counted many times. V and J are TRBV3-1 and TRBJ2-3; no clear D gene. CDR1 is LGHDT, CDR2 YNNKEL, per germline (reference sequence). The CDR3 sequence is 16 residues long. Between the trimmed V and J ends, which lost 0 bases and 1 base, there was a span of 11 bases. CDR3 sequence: CASSQDWSTRTDTQYF. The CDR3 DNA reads TGTGCCAGCAGCCAAGACTGGTCCACCCGCACAGATACGCAGTATTTT.

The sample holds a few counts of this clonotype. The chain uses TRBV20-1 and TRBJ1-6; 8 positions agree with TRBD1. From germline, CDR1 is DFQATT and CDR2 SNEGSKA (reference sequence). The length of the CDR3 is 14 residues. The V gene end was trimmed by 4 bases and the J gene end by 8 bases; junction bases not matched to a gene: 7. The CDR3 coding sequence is TGCAGTGCTACCCCGCAGGGGGCCGATTCACCCCTCCACTTT. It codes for CSATPQGADSPLHF.

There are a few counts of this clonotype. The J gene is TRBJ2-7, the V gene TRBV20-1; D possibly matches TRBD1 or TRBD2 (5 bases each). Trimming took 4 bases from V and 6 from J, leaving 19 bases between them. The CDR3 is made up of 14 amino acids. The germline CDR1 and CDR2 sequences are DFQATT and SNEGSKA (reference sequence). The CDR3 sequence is CSAIRSTRGGEQYV. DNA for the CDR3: TGCAGTGCTATCCGGAGTACTCGGGGCGGCGAGCAGTACGTC.

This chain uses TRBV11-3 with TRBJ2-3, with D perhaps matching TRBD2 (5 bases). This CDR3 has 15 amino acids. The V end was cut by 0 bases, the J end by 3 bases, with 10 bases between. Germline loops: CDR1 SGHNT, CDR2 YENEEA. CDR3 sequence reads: CASSLDVRETDTQYF. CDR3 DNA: TGTGCCAGCAGCTTAGATGTGAGGGAAACAGATACGCAGTATTTT.